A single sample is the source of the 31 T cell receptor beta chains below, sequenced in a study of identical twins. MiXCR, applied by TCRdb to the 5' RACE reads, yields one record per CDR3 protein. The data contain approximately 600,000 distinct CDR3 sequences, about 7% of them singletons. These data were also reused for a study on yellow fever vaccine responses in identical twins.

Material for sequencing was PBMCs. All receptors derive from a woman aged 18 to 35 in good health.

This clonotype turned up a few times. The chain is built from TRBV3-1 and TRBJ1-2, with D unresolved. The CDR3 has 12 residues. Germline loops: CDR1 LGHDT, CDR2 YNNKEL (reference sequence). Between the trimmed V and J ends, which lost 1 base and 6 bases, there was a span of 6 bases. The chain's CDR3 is CASSQVRDGYTF. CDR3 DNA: TGTGCCAGCAGCCAAGTCAGAGATGGCTACACCTTC.

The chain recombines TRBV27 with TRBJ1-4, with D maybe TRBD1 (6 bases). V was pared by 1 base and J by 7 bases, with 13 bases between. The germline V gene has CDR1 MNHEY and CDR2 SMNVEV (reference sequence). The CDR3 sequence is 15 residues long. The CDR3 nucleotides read TGTGCCAGCAGTTTATTAGTGGGGGCTAGTGAAAAACTGTTTTTT. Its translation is CASSLLVGASEKLFF.

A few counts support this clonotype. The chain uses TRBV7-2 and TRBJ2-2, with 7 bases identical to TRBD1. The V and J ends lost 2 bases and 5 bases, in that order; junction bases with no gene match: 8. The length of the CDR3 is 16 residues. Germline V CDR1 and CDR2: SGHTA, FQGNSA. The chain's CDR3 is CASSLQRQGRTGELFF. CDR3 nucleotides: TGTGCCAGCAGCTTACAGAGACAGGGCCGGACCGGGGAGCTGTTTTTT.

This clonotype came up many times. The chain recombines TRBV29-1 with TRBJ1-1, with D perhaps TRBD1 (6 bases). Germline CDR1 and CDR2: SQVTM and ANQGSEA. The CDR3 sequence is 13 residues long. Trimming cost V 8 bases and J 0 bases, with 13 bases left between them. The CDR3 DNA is TGCAGCTATGGGAGGGGGATGAACACTGAAGCTTTCTTT. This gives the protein CSYGRGMNTEAFF.

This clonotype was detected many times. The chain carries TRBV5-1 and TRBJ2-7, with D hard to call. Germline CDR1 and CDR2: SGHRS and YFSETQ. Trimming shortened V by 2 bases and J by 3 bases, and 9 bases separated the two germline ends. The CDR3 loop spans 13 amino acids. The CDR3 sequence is CASSLGTDYEQYF. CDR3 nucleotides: TGCGCCAGCAGCTTAGGCACAGACTACGAGCAGTACTTC.

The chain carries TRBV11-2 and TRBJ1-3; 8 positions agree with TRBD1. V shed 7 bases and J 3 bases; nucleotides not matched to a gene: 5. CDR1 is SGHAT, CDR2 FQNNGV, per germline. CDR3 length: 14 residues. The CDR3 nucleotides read TGTGCCAGCAACGACAGGGGCTTTGGAAACACCATATATTTT. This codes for CASNDRGFGNTIYF.

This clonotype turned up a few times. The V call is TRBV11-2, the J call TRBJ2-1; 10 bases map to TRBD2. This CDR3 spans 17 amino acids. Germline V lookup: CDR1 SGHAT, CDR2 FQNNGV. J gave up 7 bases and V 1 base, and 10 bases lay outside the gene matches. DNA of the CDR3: TGTGCCAGCAGCTTAGGGGCTAGCGGGAGTAAAAGGAATGAGCAGTTCTTC. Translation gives CASSLGASGSKRNEQFF.

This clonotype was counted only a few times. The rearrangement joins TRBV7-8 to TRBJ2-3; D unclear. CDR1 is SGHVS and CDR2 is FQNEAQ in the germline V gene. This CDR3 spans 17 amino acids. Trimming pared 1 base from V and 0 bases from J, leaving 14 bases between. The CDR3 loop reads CASSLVWVATSTDTQYF. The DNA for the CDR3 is TGTGCCAGCAGCTTAGTTTGGGTGGCGACGAGCACAGATACGCAGTATTTT.

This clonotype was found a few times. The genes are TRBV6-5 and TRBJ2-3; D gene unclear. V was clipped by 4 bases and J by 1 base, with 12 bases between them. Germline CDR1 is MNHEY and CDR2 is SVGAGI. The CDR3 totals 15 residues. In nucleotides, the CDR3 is TGTGCCAGCAGTTTCCGAGCTTTTGGCACAGATACGCAGTATTTT. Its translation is CASSFRAFGTDTQYF.

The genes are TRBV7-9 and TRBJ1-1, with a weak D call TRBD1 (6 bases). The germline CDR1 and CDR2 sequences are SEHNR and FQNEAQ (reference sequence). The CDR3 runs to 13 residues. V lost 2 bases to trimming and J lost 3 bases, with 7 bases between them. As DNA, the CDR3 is TGTGCCAGCAGCTTACAGGGGCACACTGAAGCTTTCTTT. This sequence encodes CASSLQGHTEAFF.

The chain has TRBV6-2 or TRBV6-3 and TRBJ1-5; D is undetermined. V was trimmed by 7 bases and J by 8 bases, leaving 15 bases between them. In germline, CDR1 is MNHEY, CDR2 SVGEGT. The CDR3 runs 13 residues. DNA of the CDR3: TGTGCCAGCACCAAGAGAAATCCGGAGCCCCAGCATTTT. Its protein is CASTKRNPEPQHF.

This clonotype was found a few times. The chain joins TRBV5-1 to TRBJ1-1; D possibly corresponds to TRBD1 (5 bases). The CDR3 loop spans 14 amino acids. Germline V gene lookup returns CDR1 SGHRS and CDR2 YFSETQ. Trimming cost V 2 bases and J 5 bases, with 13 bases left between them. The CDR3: CASSLDGAWTEAFF. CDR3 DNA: TGCGCCAGCAGCTTAGACGGGGCGTGGACTGAAGCTTTCTTT. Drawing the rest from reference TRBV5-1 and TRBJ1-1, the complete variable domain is KAGVTQTPRYLIKTRGQQVTLSCSPISGHRSVSWYQQTPGQGLQFLFEYFSETQRNKGNFPGRFSGRQFSNSRSEMNVSTLELGDSALYLCASSLDGAWTEAFFGQGTRLTVV.

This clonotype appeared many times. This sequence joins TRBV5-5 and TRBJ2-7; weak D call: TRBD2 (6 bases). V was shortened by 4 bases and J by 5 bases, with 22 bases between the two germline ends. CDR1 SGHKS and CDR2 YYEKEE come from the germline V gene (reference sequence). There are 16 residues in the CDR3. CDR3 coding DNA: TGTGCCAGCAGCCCGTTAGGAGGGGCCCGTTCGGACGAGCAGTACTTC. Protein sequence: CASSPLGGARSDEQYF.

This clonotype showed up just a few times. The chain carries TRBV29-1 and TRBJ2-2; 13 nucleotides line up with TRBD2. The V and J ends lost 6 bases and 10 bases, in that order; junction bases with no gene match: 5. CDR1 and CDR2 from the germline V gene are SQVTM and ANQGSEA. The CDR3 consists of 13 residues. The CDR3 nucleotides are TGCAGCGTACGCGGACTAGCGGGAGAGGAGCTGTTTTTT. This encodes CSVRGLAGEELFF.

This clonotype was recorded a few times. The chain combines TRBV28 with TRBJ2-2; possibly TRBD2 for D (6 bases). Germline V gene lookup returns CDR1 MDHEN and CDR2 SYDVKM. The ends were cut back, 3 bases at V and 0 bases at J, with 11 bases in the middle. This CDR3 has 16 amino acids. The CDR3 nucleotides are TGTGCCAGCAGTTTTCGGGACTTGCCGAACACCGGGGAGCTGTTTTTT. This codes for CASSFRDLPNTGELFF.

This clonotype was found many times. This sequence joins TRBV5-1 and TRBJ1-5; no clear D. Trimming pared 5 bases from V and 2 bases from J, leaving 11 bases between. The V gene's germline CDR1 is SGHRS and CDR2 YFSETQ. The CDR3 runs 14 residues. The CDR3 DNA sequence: TGCGCCAGCAGTATAACAGTGGGCAATCAGCCCCAGCATTTT. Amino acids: CASSITVGNQPQHF.

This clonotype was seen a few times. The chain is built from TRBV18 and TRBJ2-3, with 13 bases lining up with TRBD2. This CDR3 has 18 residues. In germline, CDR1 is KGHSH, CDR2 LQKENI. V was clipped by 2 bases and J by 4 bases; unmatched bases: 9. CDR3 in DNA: TGTGCCAGCTCACCAAGCCTCGGACTAGCGGGAGATGCAGATACGCAGTATTTT. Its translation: CASSPSLGLAGDADTQYF.

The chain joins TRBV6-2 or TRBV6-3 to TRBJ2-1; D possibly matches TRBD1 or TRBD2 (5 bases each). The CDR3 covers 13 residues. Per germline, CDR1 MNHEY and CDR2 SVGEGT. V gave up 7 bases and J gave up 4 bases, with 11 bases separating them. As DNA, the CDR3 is TGTGCCAGCACGGGACCCAATTACAATGAGCAGTTCTTC. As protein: CASTGPNYNEQFF.

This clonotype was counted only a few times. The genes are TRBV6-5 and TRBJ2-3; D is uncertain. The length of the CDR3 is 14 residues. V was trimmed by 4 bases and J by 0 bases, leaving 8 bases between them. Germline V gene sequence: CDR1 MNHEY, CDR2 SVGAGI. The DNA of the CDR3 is TGTGCCAGCAGTTTCCTTACTAGCACAGATACGCAGTATTTT. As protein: CASSFLTSTDTQYF.

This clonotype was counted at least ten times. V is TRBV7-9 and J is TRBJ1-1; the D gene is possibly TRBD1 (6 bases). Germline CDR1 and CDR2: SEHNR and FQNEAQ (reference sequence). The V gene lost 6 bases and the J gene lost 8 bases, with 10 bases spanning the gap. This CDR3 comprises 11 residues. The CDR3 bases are TGTGCCAGCAGGCGACAGGCGGAAGCTTTCTTT. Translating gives CASRRQAEAFF.

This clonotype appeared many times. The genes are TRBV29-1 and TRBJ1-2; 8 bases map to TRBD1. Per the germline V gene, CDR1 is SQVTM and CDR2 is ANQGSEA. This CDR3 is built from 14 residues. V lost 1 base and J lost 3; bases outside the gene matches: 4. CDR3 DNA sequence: TGCAGCGTTGAAGCCAGGGGGCTTGACTATGGCTACACCTTC. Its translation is CSVEARGLDYGYTF.

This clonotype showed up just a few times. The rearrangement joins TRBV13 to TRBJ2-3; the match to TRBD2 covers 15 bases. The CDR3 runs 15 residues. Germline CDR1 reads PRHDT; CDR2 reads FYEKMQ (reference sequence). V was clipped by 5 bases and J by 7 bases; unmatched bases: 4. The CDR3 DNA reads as TGTGCCAGCAGCCTGGGACTAGCGGGAGGAAATACGCAGTATTTT. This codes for CASSLGLAGGNTQYF.

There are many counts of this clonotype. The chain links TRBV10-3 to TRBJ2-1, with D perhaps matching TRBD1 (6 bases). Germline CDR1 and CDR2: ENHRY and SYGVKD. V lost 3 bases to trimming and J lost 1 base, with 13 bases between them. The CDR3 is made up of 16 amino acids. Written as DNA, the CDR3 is TGTGCCATCAGTGAACCAGACAGGACATCCTACAATGAGCAGTTCTTC. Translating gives CAISEPDRTSYNEQFF.

DNA of the CDR3: TGTGCCAGCGGACAGGGGCCCGACGGAGAGACCCAGTACTTC. Translation: CASGQGPDGETQYF. The J gene is TRBJ2-5, the V gene TRBV28; 9 bases map to TRBD1. V lost 8 bases, J lost 4 bases, and 8 bases stayed unmatched. Germline V lookup: CDR1 MDHEN, CDR2 SYDVKM. The CDR3 runs 14 residues.

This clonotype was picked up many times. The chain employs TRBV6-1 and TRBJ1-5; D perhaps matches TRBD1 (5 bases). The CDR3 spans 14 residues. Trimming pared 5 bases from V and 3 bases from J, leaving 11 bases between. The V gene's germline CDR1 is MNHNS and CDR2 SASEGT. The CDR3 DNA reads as TGTGCCAGCAGTCAACAGGAGTACAATCAGCCCCAGCATTTT. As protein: CASSQQEYNQPQHF.

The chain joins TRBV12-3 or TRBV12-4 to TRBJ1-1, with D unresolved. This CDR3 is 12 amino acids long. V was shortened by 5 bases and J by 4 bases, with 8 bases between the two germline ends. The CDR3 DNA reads TGTGCCAGCAGTCCCGGTCCCACTGAAGCTTTCTTT. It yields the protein CASSPGPTEAFF.

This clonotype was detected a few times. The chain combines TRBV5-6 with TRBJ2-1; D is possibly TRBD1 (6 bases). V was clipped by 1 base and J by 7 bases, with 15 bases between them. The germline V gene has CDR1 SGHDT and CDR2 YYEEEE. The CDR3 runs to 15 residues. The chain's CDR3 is CASSLPRGLGNEQFF. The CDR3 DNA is TGTGCCAGCAGCTTGCCCAGGGGCCTGGGGAATGAGCAGTTCTTC.

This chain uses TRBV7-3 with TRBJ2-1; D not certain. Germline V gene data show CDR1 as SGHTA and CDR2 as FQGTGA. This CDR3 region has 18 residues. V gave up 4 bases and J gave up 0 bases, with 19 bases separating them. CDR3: CASSSRFGPVGSYNEQFF. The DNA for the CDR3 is TGTGCCAGCAGCTCAAGGTTTGGACCGGTGGGCTCCTACAATGAGCAGTTCTTC. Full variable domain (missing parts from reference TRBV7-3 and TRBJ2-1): GAGVSQTPSNKVTEKGKYVELRCDPISGHTALYWYRQSLGQGPEFLIYFQGTGAADDSGLPNDRFFAVRPEGSVSTLKIQRTERGDSAVYLCASSSRFGPVGSYNEQFFGPGTRLTVL.

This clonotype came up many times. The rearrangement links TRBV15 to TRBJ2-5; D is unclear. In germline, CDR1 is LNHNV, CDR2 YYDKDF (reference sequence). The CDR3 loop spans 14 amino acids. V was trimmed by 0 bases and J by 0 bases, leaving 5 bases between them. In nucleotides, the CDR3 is TGTGCCACCAGCAGAGATTTCAACCAAGAGACCCAGTACTTC. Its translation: CATSRDFNQETQYF.

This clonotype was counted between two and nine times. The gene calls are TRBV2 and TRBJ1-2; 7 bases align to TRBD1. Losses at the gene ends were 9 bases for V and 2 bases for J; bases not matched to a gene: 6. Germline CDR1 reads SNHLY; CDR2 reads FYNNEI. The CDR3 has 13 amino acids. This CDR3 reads CARADRANYGYTF. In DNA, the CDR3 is TGTGCCAGGGCTGACAGGGCCAACTATGGCTACACCTTC.

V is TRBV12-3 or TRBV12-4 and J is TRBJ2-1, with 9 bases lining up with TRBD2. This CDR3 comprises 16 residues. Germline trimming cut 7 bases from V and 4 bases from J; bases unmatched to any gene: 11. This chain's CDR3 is CASNQPSGVFYNEQFF. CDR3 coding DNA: TGTGCCAGCAACCAGCCTAGCGGGGTTTTTTACAATGAGCAGTTCTTC.